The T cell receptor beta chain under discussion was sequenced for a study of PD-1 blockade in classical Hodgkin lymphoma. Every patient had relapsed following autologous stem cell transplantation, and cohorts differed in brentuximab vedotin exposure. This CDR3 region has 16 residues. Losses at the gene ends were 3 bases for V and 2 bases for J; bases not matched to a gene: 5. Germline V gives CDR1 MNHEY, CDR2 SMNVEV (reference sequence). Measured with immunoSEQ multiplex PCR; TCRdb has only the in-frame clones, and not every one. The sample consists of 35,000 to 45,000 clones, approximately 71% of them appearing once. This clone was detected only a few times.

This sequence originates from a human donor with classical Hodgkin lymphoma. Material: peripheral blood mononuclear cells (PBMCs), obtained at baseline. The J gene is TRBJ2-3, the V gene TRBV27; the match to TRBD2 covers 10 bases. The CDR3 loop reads CASSFGLAGDTDTQYF. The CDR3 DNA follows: TGTGCCAGCAGTTTTGGCCTAGCGGGGGACACAGATACGCAGTATTTT.